The rows below give T cell receptor beta chains drawn from one sample of a study of blood T cell repertoires in COVID-19. TCRdb's table, derived via immunoSEQ multiplex PCR, lists solely in-frame clones and lacks some. The table has 150,000 to 200,000 clones, 70% to 90% seen once. Sequencing used peripheral blood. The receptors shown here come from a human donor in a cohort sampled during active COVID-19. Each CDR3 is given with its conserved first and last residue. The order of the fields is clone size, D gene, J gene, V gene, CDR3 DNA, CDR3 protein. A D gene is named only where the DNA matches it firmly. Clone size is not always given. Where it is, it says once, few, many or a class for expanded clones.

size: once
D: -
J: TRBJ1-3
V: TRBV30
DNA: TGTGCCTGGAGTTCCGGGACATACGCTGGAAACACCATATATTTT
CDR3: CAWSSGTYAGNTIYF

size: -
D: -
J: TRBJ1-2
V: TRBV5-4
DNA: TGTGCCAGCAGCCGGGGTCAGGATCCGATCTATGGCTACACCTTC
CDR3: CASSRGQDPIYGYTF

size: -
D: -
J: TRBJ2-2
V: TRBV5-1
DNA: TGCGCCAGCAGCTTGGCGGTCCGGAGTGAGAACACCGGGGAGCTGTTTTTT
CDR3: CASSLAVRSENTGELFF

size: -
D: -
J: TRBJ1-1
V: TRBV20-1
DNA: TGCAGTGCCCGGGGGGGTTTCTTT
CDR3: CSARGGFF

size: -
D: -
J: TRBJ2-3
V: TRBV3-1/TRBV3-2
DNA: TGTGCCAGCCGTGACAGTAGCACAGATACGCAGTATTTT
CDR3: CASRDSSTDTQYF

size: -
D: TRBD2
J: TRBJ2-3
V: TRBV7-2
DNA: TGTGCCAGCAGCCCGGGACTAGAGACAGATACGCAGTATTTT
CDR3: CASSPGLETDTQYF

size: -
D: -
J: TRBJ2-3
V: TRBV5-1
DNA: TGCGCCAGCAGCTGGAGAGGGGATACGCAGTATTTT
CDR3: CASSWRGDTQYF

size: -
D: -
J: TRBJ2-5
V: TRBV29-1
DNA: TGCAGCGTTGATGAGGGGGGGCGCTTTGAGACCCAGTACTTC
CDR3: CSVDEGGRFETQYF

size: -
D: -
J: TRBJ1-5
V: TRBV28
DNA: TGTGCCACCGCCCTACCAGGGAATCAGCCCCAGCATTTT
CDR3: CATALPGNQPQHF

size: -
D: TRBD1
J: TRBJ1-1
V: TRBV11-2
DNA: TGTGCCAGCAGCTTAGTCCTCCAGGGACAGATGAACACTGAAGCTTTCTTT
CDR3: CASSLVLQGQMNTEAFF

size: once
D: TRBD2
J: TRBJ2-3
V: TRBV15
DNA: TGTGCCACCAGCAGAGACCTAGCGGGAGCGACAGATACGCAGTATTTT
CDR3: CATSRDLAGATDTQYF

size: -
D: TRBD1
J: TRBJ1-4
V: TRBV11-2
DNA: TGTGCCAGCAGCCCAATCCAGGGACAGGGGCGTGAAAAACTGTTTTTT
CDR3: CASSPIQGQGREKLFF

size: -
D: TRBD1
J: TRBJ1-1
V: TRBV27
DNA: TGTGCCAGCAGTTATAACCCCGGGACAGGGAGTGAAGCTTTCTTT
CDR3: CASSYNPGTGSEAFF

size: -
D: TRBD2
J: TRBJ2-1
V: TRBV28
DNA: TGTGCCAGCAGTTTAGCGGGAGGGTCCGGTGAGCAGTTCTTC
CDR3: CASSLAGGSGEQFF

size: -
D: -
J: TRBJ2-5
V: TRBV9
DNA: TGTGCCAGCAGCGCTTCCGGGACACCTAAAGAGACCCAGTACTTC
CDR3: CASSASGTPKETQYF

size: once
D: TRBD1
J: TRBJ1-6
V: TRBV18
DNA: TGTGCCAGCTCGAGGGACAGAAATTCACCCCTCCACTTT
CDR3: CASSRDRNSPLHF

size: -
D: TRBD1
J: TRBJ2-5
V: TRBV2
DNA: TGTGCCAGCGAGTTGTGGGGACAGGGGGTAGGGGAGACCCAGTACTTC
CDR3: CASELWGQGVGETQYF

size: -
D: -
J: TRBJ2-3
V: TRBV5-8
DNA: TGTGCCAGCAGCTCTCGGACTCCTCCCACAGATACGCAGTATTTT
CDR3: CASSSRTPPTDTQYF

size: once
D: TRBD2
J: TRBJ2-5
V: TRBV7-2
DNA: TGTGCCAGCAGCTTAAGGGCGGGAGAACAAGAGACCCAGTACTTC
CDR3: CASSLRAGEQETQYF

size: -
D: TRBD1
J: TRBJ1-4
V: TRBV4-1
DNA: TGCGCCAGCAGCCAAGACCTTACAGGGGCTCGAACTAATGAAAAACTGTTTTTT
CDR3: CASSQDLTGARTNEKLFF

size: -
D: -
J: TRBJ1-1
V: TRBV11-2
DNA: TGTGCCAGCAGCTTTTTTAGAGACAGTGAAGCTTTCTTT
CDR3: CASSFFRDSEAFF

size: -
D: -
J: TRBJ2-1
V: TRBV19
DNA: TGTGCCAGTTCGGGGACTTCAGGCAATGAGCAGTTCTTC
CDR3: CASSGTSGNEQFF

size: -
D: TRBD2
J: TRBJ2-3
V: TRBV5-1
DNA: TGCGCCAGCAGCTTCGGGCTAGCGGGGCCTACTAGCACAGATACGCAGTATTTT
CDR3: CASSFGLAGPTSTDTQYF

size: -
D: TRBD1
J: TRBJ1-2
V: TRBV5-6
DNA: TGTGCCAGCAGCTCGACAGGACAGGTCTATGGCTACACCTTC
CDR3: CASSSTGQVYGYTF

size: -
D: -
J: TRBJ2-1
V: TRBV10-1
DNA: TGCGCCAGCAGTGAGGCAGGGCCCTACAATGAGCAGTTCTTC
CDR3: CASSEAGPYNEQFF

size: -
D: -
J: TRBJ2-5
V: TRBV5-1
DNA: TGCGCCAGCAGCTCCAGCCAAGAGACCCAGTACTTC
CDR3: CASSSSQETQYF

size: -
D: -
J: TRBJ2-4
V: TRBV15
DNA: TGTGCCACCAGCAGAGTTTCGGGAGTTGGTGACATTCAGTACTTC
CDR3: CATSRVSGVGDIQYF

size: -
D: -
J: TRBJ2-3
V: TRBV30
DNA: TGTGCCTGGAGTAGGATGTCGACAGGTGAAATGCGAGATACGCAGTATTTT
CDR3: CAWSRMSTGEMRDTQYF

size: -
D: -
J: TRBJ2-1
V: TRBV12-3/TRBV12-4
DNA: TGTGCCAGCAGTTTGTTTGACTCACCCAAGCAGTTCTTC
CDR3: CASSLFDSPKQFF

size: -
D: TRBD1
J: TRBJ2-3
V: TRBV7-2
DNA: TGTGCCAGCAGCTTGACAGGGGGTCCAGATACGCAGTATTTT
CDR3: CASSLTGGPDTQYF

size: few
D: TRBD1
J: TRBJ2-7
V: TRBV5-1
DNA: TGCGCCAGCAGCCCGACAGGGGATAACTACGAGCAGTACTTC
CDR3: CASSPTGDNYEQYF

size: once
D: -
J: TRBJ2-7
V: TRBV7-2
DNA: TGTGCCAGCAGCTTAGCAGCGACCTACGAGCAGTACTTC
CDR3: CASSLAATYEQYF

size: -
D: -
J: TRBJ1-2
V: TRBV10-3
DNA: TGTGCCATCAGTGAATACGGAGACTATGGCTACACCTTC
CDR3: CAISEYGDYGYTF

size: -
D: -
J: TRBJ1-1
V: TRBV18
DNA: TGTGCCAGCTCACCCCAAACCGGAGGGAACACTGAAGCTTTCTTT
CDR3: CASSPQTGGNTEAFF

size: -
D: -
J: TRBJ2-3
V: TRBV28
DNA: TGTGCCAGCATCCTGGGAGGTTCGAGAGATACGCAGTATTTT
CDR3: CASILGGSRDTQYF

size: few
D: -
J: TRBJ1-1
V: TRBV6-5
DNA: TGTGCCAGCAGCCCCCCGCAGGGAACTGAAGCTTTCTTT
CDR3: CASSPPQGTEAFF

size: -
D: -
J: TRBJ1-1
V: TRBV28
DNA: TGTGCCAGCAGTTCCCTGGGGGCCGAGAACACTGAAGCTTTCTTT
CDR3: CASSSLGAENTEAFF